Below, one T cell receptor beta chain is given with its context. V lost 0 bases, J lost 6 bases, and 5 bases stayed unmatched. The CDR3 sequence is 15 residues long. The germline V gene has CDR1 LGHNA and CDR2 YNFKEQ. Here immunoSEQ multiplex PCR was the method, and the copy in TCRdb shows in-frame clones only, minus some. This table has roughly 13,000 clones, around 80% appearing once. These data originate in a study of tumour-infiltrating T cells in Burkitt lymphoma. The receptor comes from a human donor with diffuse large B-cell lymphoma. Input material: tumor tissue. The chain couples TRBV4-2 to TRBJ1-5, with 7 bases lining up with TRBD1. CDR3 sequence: CASSQDLQGSQPQHF. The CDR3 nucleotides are TGTGCCAGCAGCCAAGATCTACAGGGGTCTCAGCCCCAGCATTTT.